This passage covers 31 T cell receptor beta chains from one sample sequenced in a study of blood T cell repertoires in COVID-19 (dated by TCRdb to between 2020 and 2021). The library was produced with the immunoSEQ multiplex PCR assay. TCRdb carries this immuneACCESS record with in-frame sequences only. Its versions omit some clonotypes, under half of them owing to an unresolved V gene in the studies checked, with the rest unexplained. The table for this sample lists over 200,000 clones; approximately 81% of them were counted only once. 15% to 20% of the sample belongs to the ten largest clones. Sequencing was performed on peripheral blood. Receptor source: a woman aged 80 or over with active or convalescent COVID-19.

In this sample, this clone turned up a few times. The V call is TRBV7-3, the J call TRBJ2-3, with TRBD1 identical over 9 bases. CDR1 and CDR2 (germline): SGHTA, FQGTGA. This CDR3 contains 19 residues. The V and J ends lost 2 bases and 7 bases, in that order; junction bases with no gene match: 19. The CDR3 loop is CASSLAAPSVTGGAHTQYF. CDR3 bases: TGTGCCAGCAGCTTAGCGGCCCCCTCTGTCACAGGGGGCGCACATACGCAGTATTTT.

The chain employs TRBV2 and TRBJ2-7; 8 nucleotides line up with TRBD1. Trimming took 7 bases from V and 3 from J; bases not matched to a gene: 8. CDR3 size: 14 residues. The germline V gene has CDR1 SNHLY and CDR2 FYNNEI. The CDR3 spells CASTPGQANYEQYF. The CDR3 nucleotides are TGTGCCAGCACGCCGGGACAGGCCAACTACGAGCAGTACTTC.

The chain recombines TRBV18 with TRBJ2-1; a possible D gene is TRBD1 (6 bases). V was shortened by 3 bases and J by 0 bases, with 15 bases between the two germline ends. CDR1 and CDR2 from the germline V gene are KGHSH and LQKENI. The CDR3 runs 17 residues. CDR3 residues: CASSPSTGLSSYNEQFF. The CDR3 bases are TGTGCCAGCTCACCTTCCACAGGGCTCAGCTCCTACAATGAGCAGTTCTTC.

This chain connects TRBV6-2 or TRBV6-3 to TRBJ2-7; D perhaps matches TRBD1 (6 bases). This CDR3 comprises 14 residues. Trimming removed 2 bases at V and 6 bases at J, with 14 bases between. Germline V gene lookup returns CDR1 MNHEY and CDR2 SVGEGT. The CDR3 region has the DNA TGTGCCAGCAGTTACAGGGCAGGGGATGGCGAGCAGTACTTC. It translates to CASSYRAGDGEQYF.

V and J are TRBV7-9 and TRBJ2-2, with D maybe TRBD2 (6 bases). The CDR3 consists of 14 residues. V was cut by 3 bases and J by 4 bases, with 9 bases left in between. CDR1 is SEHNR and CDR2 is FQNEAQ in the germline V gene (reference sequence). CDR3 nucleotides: TGTGCCAGCAGCTTGATGGGGGGCACCGGGGAGCTGTTTTTT. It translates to CASSLMGGTGELFF.

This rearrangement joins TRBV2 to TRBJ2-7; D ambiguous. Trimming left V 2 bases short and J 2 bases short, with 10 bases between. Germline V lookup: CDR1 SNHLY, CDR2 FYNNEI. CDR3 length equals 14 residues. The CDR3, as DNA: TGTGCCAGCAGTGAACGCCCTAGACCCTACGAGCAGTACTTC. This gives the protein CASSERPRPYEQYF.

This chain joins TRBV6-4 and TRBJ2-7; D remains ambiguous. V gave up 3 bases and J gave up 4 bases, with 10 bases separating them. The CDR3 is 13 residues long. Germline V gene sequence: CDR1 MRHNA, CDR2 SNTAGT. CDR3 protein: CASSDPLIYEQYF. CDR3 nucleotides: TGTGCCAGCAGTGATCCACTTATATACGAGCAGTACTTC.

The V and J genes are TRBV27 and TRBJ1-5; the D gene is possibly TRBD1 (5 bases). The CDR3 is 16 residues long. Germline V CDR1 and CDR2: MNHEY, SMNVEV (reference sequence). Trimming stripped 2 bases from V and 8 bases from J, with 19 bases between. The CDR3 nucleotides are TGTGCCAGCAGTTTACTCCCCGCCCAGGGCCCTAAGCCCCAGCATTTT. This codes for CASSLLPAQGPKPQHF.

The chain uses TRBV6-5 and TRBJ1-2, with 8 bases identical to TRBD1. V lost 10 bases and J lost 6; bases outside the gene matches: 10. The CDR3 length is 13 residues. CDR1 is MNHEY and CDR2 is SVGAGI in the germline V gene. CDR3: CAIEDRATNGYTF. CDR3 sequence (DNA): TGTGCCATTGAGGACAGGGCCACCAATGGCTACACCTTC.

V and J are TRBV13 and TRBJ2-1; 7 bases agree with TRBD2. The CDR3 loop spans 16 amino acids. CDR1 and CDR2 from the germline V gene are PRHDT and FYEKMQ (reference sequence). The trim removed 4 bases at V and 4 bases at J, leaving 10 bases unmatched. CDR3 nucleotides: TGTGCCAGCAGCTCCGACCGGGGGGTAGGGTACAATGAGCAGTTCTTC. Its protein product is CASSSDRGVGYNEQFF.

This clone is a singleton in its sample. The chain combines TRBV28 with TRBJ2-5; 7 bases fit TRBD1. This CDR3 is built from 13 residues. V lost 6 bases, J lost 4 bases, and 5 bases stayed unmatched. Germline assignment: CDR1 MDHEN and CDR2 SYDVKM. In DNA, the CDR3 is TGTGCCAGCAGAAGTACAGGGGCAGAGACCCAGTACTTC. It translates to CASRSTGAETQYF.

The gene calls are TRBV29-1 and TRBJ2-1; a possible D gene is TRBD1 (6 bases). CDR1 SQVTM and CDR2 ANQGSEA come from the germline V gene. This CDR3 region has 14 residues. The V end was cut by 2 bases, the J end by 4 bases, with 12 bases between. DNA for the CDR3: TGCAGCGTTGAAAGGGGGTCGAGTTACAATGAGCAGTTCTTC. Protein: CSVERGSSYNEQFF.

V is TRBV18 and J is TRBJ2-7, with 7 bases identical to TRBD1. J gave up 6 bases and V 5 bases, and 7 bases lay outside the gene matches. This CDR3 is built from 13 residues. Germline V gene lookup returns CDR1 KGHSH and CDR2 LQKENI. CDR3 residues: CASSASTGVEQYF. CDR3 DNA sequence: TGTGCCAGCTCAGCCTCTACAGGGGTCGAGCAGTACTTC. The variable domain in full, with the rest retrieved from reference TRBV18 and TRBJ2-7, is NAGVMQNPRHLVRRRGQEARLRCSPMKGHSHVYWYRQLPEEGLKFMVYLQKENIIDESGMPKERFSAEFPKEGPSILRIQQVVRGDSAAYFCASSASTGVEQYFGPGTRLTVT.

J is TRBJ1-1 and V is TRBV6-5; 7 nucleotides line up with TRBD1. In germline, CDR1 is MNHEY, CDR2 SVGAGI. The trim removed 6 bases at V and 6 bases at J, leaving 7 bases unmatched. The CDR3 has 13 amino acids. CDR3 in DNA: TGTGCCAGCAGGGGGCAGGGGGATGCTGAAGCTTTCTTT. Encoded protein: CASRGQGDAEAFF.

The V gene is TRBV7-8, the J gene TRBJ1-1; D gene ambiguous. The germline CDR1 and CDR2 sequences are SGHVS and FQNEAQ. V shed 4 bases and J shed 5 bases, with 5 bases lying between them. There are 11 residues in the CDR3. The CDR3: CASSYRTEAFF. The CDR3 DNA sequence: TGTGCCAGCAGCTACAGAACTGAAGCTTTCTTT.

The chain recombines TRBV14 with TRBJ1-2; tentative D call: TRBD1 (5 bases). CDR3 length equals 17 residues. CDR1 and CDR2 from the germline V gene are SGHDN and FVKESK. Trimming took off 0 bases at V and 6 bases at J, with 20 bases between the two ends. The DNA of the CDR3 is TGTGCCAGCAGCCAAGAGTTCGTTGGCAGGGACTATGATGGCTACACCTTC. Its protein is CASSQEFVGRDYDGYTF.

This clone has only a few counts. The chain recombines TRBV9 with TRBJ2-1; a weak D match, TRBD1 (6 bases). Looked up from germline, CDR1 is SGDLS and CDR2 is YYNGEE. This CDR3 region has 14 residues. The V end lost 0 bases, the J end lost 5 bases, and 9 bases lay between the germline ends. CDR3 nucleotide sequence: TGTGCCAGCAGCGTAGATTGGACAGACAATGAGCAGTTCTTC. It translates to CASSVDWTDNEQFF.

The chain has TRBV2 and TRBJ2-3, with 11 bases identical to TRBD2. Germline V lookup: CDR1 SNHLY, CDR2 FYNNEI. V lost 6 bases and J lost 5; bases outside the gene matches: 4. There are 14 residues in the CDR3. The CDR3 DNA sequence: TGTGCCAGCAGGGAGACTAGCGGGAAAGATACGCAGTATTTT. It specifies CASRETSGKDTQYF.

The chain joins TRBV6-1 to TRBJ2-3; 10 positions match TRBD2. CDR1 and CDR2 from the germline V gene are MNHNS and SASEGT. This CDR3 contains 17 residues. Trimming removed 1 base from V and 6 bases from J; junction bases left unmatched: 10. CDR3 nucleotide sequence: TGTGCCAGCAGTGAAGGGGTACTAGCGGGGTTTGGGGATACGCAGTATTTT. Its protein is CASSEGVLAGFGDTQYF.

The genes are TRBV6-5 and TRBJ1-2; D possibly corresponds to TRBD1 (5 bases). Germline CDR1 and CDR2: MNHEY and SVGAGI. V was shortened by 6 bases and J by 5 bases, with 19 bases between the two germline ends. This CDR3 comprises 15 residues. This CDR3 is CASRQPGGGLYGYTF. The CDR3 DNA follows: TGTGCCAGCAGACAACCAGGCGGGGGATTATATGGCTACACCTTC.

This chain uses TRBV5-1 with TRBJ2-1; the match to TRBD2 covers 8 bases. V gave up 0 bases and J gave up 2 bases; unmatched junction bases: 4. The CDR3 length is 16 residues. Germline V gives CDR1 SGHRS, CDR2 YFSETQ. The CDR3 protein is CASSLGAGLAYNEQFF. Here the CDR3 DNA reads TGCGCCAGCAGCTTGGGGGCGGGACTAGCCTACAATGAGCAGTTCTTC.

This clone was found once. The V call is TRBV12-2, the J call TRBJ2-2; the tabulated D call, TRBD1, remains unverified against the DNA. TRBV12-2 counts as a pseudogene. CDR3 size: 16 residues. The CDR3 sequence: CASRLVQGAVTGELFF. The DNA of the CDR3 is TGTGCAAGTCGCTTAGTGCAGGGGGCTGTCACCGGGGAGCTGTTTTTT.

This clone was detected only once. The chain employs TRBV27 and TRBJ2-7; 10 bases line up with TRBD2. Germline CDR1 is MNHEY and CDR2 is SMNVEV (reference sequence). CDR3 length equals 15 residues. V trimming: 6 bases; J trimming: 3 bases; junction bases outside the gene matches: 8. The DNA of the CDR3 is TGTGCCAGCAGGGAAAAGCGGGGGGGTTACTACGAGCAGTACTTC. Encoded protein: CASREKRGGYYEQYF.

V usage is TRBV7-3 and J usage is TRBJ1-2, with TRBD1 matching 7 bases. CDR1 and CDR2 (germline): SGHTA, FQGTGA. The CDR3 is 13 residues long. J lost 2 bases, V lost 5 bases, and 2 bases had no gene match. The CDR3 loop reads CASSAGQNYGYTF. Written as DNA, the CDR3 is TGTGCCAGCAGCGCGGGACAGAACTATGGCTACACCTTC. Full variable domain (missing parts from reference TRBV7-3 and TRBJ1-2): GAGVSQTPSNKVTEKGKYVELRCDPISGHTALYWYRQSLGQGPEFLIYFQGTGAADDSGLPNDRFFAVRPEGSVSTLKIQRTERGDSAVYLCASSAGQNYGYTFGSGTRLTVV.

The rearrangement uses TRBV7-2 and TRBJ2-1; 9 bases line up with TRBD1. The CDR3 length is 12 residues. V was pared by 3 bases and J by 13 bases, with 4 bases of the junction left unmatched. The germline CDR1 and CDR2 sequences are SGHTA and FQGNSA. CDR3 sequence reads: CASSFRTGAQFF. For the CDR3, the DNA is TGTGCCAGCAGCTTTAGGACAGGGGCCCAGTTCTTC. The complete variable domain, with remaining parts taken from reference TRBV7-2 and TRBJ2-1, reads GAGVSQSPSNKVTEKGKDVELRCDPISGHTALYWYRQSLGQGLEFLIYFQGNSAPDKSGLPSDRFSAERTGGSVSTLTIQRTQQEDSAVYLCASSFRTGAQFFGPGTRLTVL.

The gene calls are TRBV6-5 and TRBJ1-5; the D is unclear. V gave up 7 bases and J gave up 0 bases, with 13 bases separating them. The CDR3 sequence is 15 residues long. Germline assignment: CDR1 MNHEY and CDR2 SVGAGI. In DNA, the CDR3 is TGTGCCAGCACCTCCGAGGTCTATAGCAATCAGCCCCAGCATTTT. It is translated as CASTSEVYSNQPQHF.

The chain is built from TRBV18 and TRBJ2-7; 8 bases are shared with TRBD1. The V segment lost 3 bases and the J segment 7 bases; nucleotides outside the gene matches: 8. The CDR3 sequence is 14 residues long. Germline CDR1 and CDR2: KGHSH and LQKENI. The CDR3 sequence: CASSPLQGALEQYF. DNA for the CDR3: TGTGCCAGCTCACCCCTGCAGGGGGCATTAGAGCAGTACTTC.

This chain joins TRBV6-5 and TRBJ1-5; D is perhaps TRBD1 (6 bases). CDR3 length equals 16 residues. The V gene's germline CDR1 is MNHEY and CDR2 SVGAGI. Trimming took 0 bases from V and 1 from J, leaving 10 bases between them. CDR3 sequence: CASSYSAGASNQPQHF. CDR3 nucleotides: TGTGCCAGCAGTTACTCGGCGGGGGCCAGCAATCAGCCCCAGCATTTT.

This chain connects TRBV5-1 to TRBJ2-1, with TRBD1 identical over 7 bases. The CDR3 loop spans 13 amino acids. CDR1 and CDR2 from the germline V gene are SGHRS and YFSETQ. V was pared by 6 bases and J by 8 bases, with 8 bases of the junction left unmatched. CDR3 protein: CASTGQAEDEQFF. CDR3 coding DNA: TGCGCCAGCACAGGACAGGCGGAGGATGAGCAGTTCTTC.

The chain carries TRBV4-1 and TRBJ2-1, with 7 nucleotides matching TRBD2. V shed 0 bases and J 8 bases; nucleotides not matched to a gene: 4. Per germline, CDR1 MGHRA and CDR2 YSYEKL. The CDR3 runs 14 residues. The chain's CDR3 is CASSQEPGGDEQFF. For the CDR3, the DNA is TGCGCCAGCAGCCAAGAACCGGGAGGAGATGAGCAGTTCTTC.

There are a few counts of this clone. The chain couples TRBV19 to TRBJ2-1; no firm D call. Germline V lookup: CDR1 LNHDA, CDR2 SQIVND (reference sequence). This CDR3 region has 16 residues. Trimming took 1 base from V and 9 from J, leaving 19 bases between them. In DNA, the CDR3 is TGTGCCAGTAGTATAGTTCCCGTGCCGAGAAACAGTGAGCAGTTCTTC. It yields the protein CASSIVPVPRNSEQFF.